The 32 T cell receptor beta chains reported below all come from one sample, sequenced in a study of T cell responses to AZD1222 COVID-19 vaccine. TCRdb keeps only in-frame clones here, not all; method: immunoSEQ multiplex PCR. The sample has 210,000 or so clones, 90% to 95% seen once; the top ten hold around 1.7%. The sample here was peripheral blood, taken 28 days after the second dose of the MenACWY control vaccine. These receptor sequences come from an adult who received the MenACWY meningococcal vaccine as a control.

The V gene is TRBV18, the J gene TRBJ1-1; D might be TRBD1 (6 bases). The germline V and J ends were trimmed by 3 bases and 1 base, with 9 bases remaining between them. CDR3 length: 14 residues. Germline values: CDR1 KGHSH, CDR2 LQKENI. CDR3: CASSPGQKNTEAFF. The CDR3 DNA reads TGTGCCAGCTCACCTGGACAGAAGAACACTGAAGCTTTCTTT.

This chain's CDR3 is CAIKVDNYGYTF. CDR3 sequence (DNA): TGTGCCATTAAAGTTGATAACTATGGCTACACCTTC. The chain combines TRBV19 with TRBJ1-2; no firm D call. V gave up 10 bases and J gave up 1 base, with 10 bases separating them. Germline loops: CDR1 LNHDA, CDR2 SQIVND (reference sequence). This CDR3 contains 12 residues.

This chain uses TRBV3-1 (or the pseudogene TRBV3-2) with TRBJ1-3, with D maybe TRBD1 (6 bases). This CDR3 comprises 16 residues. The germline V and J ends were trimmed by 4 bases and 2 bases, with 15 bases remaining between them. The germline V gene encodes CDR1 LGHDT and CDR2 YNNKEL (reference sequence). This CDR3 is CASSRAGVAPGNTIYF. CDR3 DNA: TGTGCCAGCAGCCGAGCAGGGGTCGCCCCTGGAAACACCATATATTTT.

The chain recombines TRBV28 with TRBJ1-2; D not resolved. With 5 bases removed from V and 4 bases from J, the gap between germline ends came to 8 bases. CDR1 is MDHEN, CDR2 SYDVKM, per germline. This CDR3 has 12 residues. CDR3 sequence: CASSNGGYGYTF. The CDR3 region has the DNA TGTGCCAGCAGTAACGGAGGCTATGGCTACACCTTC.

This chain uses TRBV5-1 with TRBJ2-7, with 10 bases identical to TRBD1. Trimming cost V 3 bases and J 2 bases; bases outside gene matches: 5. Germline lookup yields CDR1 SGHRS and CDR2 YFSETQ. The CDR3 is made up of 15 amino acids. CDR3 in amino acids: CASSSGTGVTYEQYF. CDR3 coding DNA: TGCGCCAGCAGCTCCGGGACAGGGGTTACCTACGAGCAGTACTTC.

The chain joins TRBV9 to TRBJ2-5; 9 bases are a match to TRBD1. After removal of 3 bases from V and 2 bases from J, the junction contained 8 bases not matched to a gene. This CDR3 contains 16 residues. The germline V gene has CDR1 SGDLS and CDR2 YYNGEE. CDR3 DNA sequence: TGTGCCAGCAGCGACCCCAACAGGGGGCTTCAAGAGACCCAGTACTTC. This translates into CASSDPNRGLQETQYF.

The chain recombines TRBV29-1 with TRBJ1-2; 9 nucleotides align to TRBD1. Germline V gene lookup returns CDR1 SQVTM and CDR2 ANQGSEA. The CDR3 is 12 residues long. With V trimmed by 1 base and J by 8 bases, 2 bases remained unmatched. CDR3 loop: CSVEVGQGGYTF. The DNA of the CDR3 is TGCAGCGTTGAAGTTGGACAGGGGGGCTACACCTTC.

This chain uses TRBV10-3 with TRBJ2-7, with TRBD1 as a possible D gene (6 bases). V lost 6 bases and J lost 0, with 15 bases in between. CDR1 is ENHRY, CDR2 SYGVKD, per germline. The CDR3 length is 15 residues. CDR3 in amino acids: CAIRPREGDSYEQYF. The CDR3 bases are TGTGCCATCAGGCCTCGTGAGGGGGACTCCTACGAGCAGTACTTC.

The V gene is TRBV11-1, the J gene TRBJ1-2; weak D call: TRBD1 (5 bases). Trimming stripped 2 bases from V and 8 bases from J, with 21 bases between. CDR1 is SGHAT, CDR2 FQDESV, per germline (reference sequence). The CDR3 spans 16 residues. The CDR3: CASSLFPLDTTGGYTF. CDR3 bases: TGTGCCAGCAGCTTATTTCCATTGGACACCACGGGGGGCTACACCTTC. Full variable domain (missing parts from reference TRBV11-1 and TRBJ1-2): EAEVAQSPRYKITEKSQAVAFWCDPISGHATLYWYRQILGQGPELLVQFQDESVVDDSQLPKDRFSAERLKGVDSTLKIQPAELGDSAMYLCASSLFPLDTTGGYTFGSGTRLTVV.

The chain uses TRBV7-6 and TRBJ1-4; TRBD1 might be the D (6 bases). Trimming took off 5 bases at V and 8 bases at J, with 18 bases between the two ends. The germline gives CDR1 SGHVS, CDR2 FNYEAQ. The CDR3 contains 15 residues. As DNA, the CDR3 is TGTGCCAGCAGCGGCACCGGGGGGCGGAGGGAAAAACTGTTTTTT. Its protein product is CASSGTGGRREKLFF.

This chain joins TRBV7-2 and TRBJ2-4; tentatively, D is TRBD2 (6 bases). Between the trimmed V and J ends, which lost 5 bases and 5 bases, there was a span of 16 bases. In germline, CDR1 is SGHTA, CDR2 FQGNSA. CDR3 length equals 15 residues. DNA for the CDR3: TGTGCCAGCAGCATCGGGGGATCCGTTGAAAACATTCAGTACTTC. Translated, it gives CASSIGGSVENIQYF. Supplemented by reference TRBV7-2 and TRBJ2-4, the full variable domain reads GAGVSQSPSNKVTEKGKDVELRCDPISGHTALYWYRQSLGQGLEFLIYFQGNSAPDKSGLPSDRFSAERTGGSVSTLTIQRTQQEDSAVYLCASSIGGSVENIQYFGAGTRLSVL.

The chain employs TRBV5-1 and TRBJ2-3; D is ambiguous. V was clipped by 3 bases and J by 3 bases, with 2 bases between them. The CDR3 contains 11 residues. Germline CDR1 SGHRS, CDR2 YFSETQ. CDR3: CASSWTDTQYF. CDR3 bases: TGCGCCAGCAGCTGGACAGATACGCAGTATTTT.

The chain joins TRBV29-1 to TRBJ2-7; D gene uncertain. With 2 bases removed from V and 2 bases from J, the gap between germline ends came to 10 bases. Germline-derived CDR1 and CDR2 are SQVTM and ANQGSEA. The CDR3 spans 13 residues. Here the CDR3 DNA reads TGCAGCGTTGAAACGGGTAACACCTACGAGCAGTACTTC. Protein product: CSVETGNTYEQYF.

This sequence joins TRBV25-1 and TRBJ2-5; 7 bases are a match to TRBD2. The CDR3 spans 14 residues. Germline-derived CDR1 and CDR2 are MGHDK and SYGVNS. With 3 bases clipped from V and 0 bases from J, the junction kept 1 base outside the gene matches. CDR3 sequence (DNA): TGTGCCAGCAGTGAGCTAGCGGACCAAGAGACCCAGTACTTC. Translating gives CASSELADQETQYF. Using reference TRBV25-1 and TRBJ2-5 for the parts outside the CDR3, the full variable domain is EADIYQTPRYLVIGTGKKITLECSQTMGHDKMYWYQQDPGMELHLIHYSYGVNSTEKGDLSSESTVSRIRTEHFPLTLESARPSHTSQYLCASSELADQETQYFGPGTRLLVL.

The rearrangement uses TRBV28 and TRBJ1-2, with 8 bases lining up with TRBD1. The V and J ends lost 6 bases and 4 bases, in that order; junction bases with no gene match: 4. The germline CDR1 and CDR2 sequences are MDHEN and SYDVKM. The CDR3 has 13 amino acids. CDR3: CASRVRGLYGYTF. In DNA form, the CDR3 reads TGTGCCAGCAGGGTCAGGGGGCTCTATGGCTACACCTTC.

This chain uses TRBV5-5 with TRBJ1-5, with a possible D match to TRBD1 (6 bases). The CDR3 extends over 14 amino acids. V lost 1 base, J lost 5 bases, and 10 bases lay in between. Germline V gene sequence: CDR1 SGHKS, CDR2 YYEKEE (reference sequence). The CDR3 bases are TGTGCCAGCAGCTTGAGGGCAGGGGATCAGCCCCAGCATTTT. Protein: CASSLRAGDQPQHF.

This chain links TRBV5-1 with TRBJ2-7; D is ambiguous. V gave up 2 bases and J gave up 0 bases, with 9 bases separating them. This CDR3 has 14 residues. The germline V gene encodes CDR1 SGHRS and CDR2 YFSETQ. The CDR3 spells CASSFHGSSYEQYF. In DNA, the CDR3 is TGCGCCAGCAGCTTTCACGGTTCCTCCTACGAGCAGTACTTC.

The chain carries TRBV15 and TRBJ1-5; 7 bases map to TRBD1. The CDR3 consists of 14 residues. After removal of 8 bases from V and 5 bases from J, the junction contained 9 bases not matched to a gene. The germline gives CDR1 LNHNV, CDR2 YYDKDF (reference sequence). The CDR3 region has the DNA TGTGCCACCGCCCGACAGGGTTTGGATCAGCCCCAGCATTTT. Its translation: CATARQGLDQPQHF.

The chain couples TRBV7-2 to TRBJ2-1; the match to TRBD2 covers 7 bases. Germline CDR1 reads SGHTA; CDR2 reads FQGNSA. This CDR3 comprises 13 residues. The trim removed 4 bases at V and 6 bases at J, leaving 3 bases unmatched. The CDR3 nucleotides read TGTGCCAGCAGCTCGGGACTACCCAATGAGCAGTTCTTC. Its translation: CASSSGLPNEQFF.

The rearrangement uses TRBV27 and TRBJ2-2, with D possibly TRBD1 on 5 matching bases. Per the germline V gene, CDR1 is MNHEY and CDR2 is SMNVEV (reference sequence). The CDR3 extends over 14 amino acids. V was trimmed by 2 bases and J by 5 bases, leaving 9 bases between them. For the CDR3, the DNA is TGTGCCAGCAGTTTAAGGCAGGGTACCGGGGAGCTGTTTTTT. Translation gives CASSLRQGTGELFF.

The chain combines TRBV7-2 with TRBJ1-3, with 8 bases fitting TRBD1. The CDR3 is made up of 18 amino acids. V dropped 0 bases and J dropped 0; count of bases not matched to a gene: 7. Germline-derived CDR1 and CDR2 are SGHTA and FQGNSA. CDR3 in amino acids: CASSLAGTGTFSGNTIYF. The CDR3 DNA reads TGTGCCAGCAGCTTAGCGGGGACAGGTACCTTCTCTGGAAACACCATATATTTT.

The table lists this clone with a count of one. Written as DNA, the CDR3 is TGTGCCAGCAGGGCCGGGCTCCAGCGGACTGAAGCTTTCTTT. This sequence encodes CASRAGLQRTEAFF. The chain joins TRBV27 to TRBJ1-1, with no clear D. This CDR3 has 14 amino acids. V lost 6 bases and J 5 bases, leaving 16 bases between the germline ends. Germline loops: CDR1 MNHEY, CDR2 SMNVEV (reference sequence).

V and J are TRBV9 and TRBJ2-3; 8 nucleotides match TRBD2. Germline CDR1 reads SGDLS; CDR2 reads YYNGEE. J was trimmed by 1 base and V by 0 bases; bases with no gene match: 1. The CDR3 is 15 amino acids. CDR3 sequence: CASSVAGGGTDTQYF. CDR3 nucleotides: TGTGCCAGCAGCGTAGCGGGGGGGGGCACAGATACGCAGTATTTT.

The chain is built from TRBV19 and TRBJ1-4, with D maybe TRBD1 (6 bases). V lost 6 bases and J 10 bases, leaving 21 bases between the germline ends. The CDR3 spans 15 residues. Germline CDR1 is LNHDA and CDR2 is SQIVND (reference sequence). The CDR3 loop is CASSDPGAVFGKLFF. In DNA, the CDR3 is TGTGCCAGTAGCGACCCGGGGGCTGTTTTCGGAAAACTGTTTTTT.

The chain recombines TRBV9 with TRBJ2-1; the D gene is possibly TRBD2 (6 bases). This CDR3 spans 15 amino acids. CDR1 is SGDLS, CDR2 YYNGEE, per germline. Deletions cut 7 bases from V and 1 base from J, with 15 bases between. The CDR3 is CASSRGRASYNEQFF. CDR3 sequence (DNA): TGTGCCAGCTCCCGGGGGAGAGCTTCCTACAATGAGCAGTTCTTC.

V usage is TRBV6-2 or TRBV6-3 and J usage is TRBJ2-2; weak D call: TRBD2 (5 bases). V lost 0 bases, J lost 3 bases, and 14 bases lay in between. Germline lookup yields CDR1 MNHEY and CDR2 SVGEGT. CDR3 size: 17 residues. DNA for the CDR3: TGTGCCAGCAGTTACTCGGATGCCGTGAGGGACACCGGGGAGCTGTTTTTT. The encoded protein is CASSYSDAVRDTGELFF.

This chain joins TRBV2 and TRBJ2-1; D ambiguous. V shed 5 bases and J shed 5 bases, with 13 bases lying between them. The germline V gene has CDR1 SNHLY and CDR2 FYNNEI. The CDR3 runs to 14 residues. CDR3 coding DNA: TGTGCCAGCAGTCCATACACGGTTAACAATGAGCAGTTCTTC. Translation: CASSPYTVNNEQFF.

The chain joins TRBV6-5 to TRBJ1-2; 7 bases fit TRBD1. V was pared by 5 bases and J by 4 bases, with 7 bases of the junction left unmatched. CDR3 length: 14 amino acids. Germline assignment: CDR1 MNHEY and CDR2 SVGAGI. The CDR3: CASSHPGTAYGYTF. In DNA form, the CDR3 reads TGTGCCAGCAGTCACCCCGGGACAGCCTATGGCTACACCTTC.

The chain couples TRBV12-3 or TRBV12-4 to TRBJ2-7; 7 bases are a match to TRBD2. The CDR3 totals 13 residues. J gave up 6 bases and V 6 bases, and 8 bases lay outside the gene matches. CDR3 protein: CASSGLGAVEQYF. CDR3 DNA: TGTGCCAGCAGCGGACTAGGCGCCGTCGAGCAGTACTTC.

The gene calls are TRBV3-1 (or the pseudogene TRBV3-2) and TRBJ1-4; 7 bases align to TRBD1. The CDR3 length is 17 residues. The V segment lost 2 bases and the J segment 1 base; nucleotides outside the gene matches: 7. From germline, CDR1 is LGHDT and CDR2 YNNKEL (reference sequence). As DNA, the CDR3 is TGTGCCAGCAGCCAAACAGGGGAGGCCGTAACTAATGAAAAACTGTTTTTT. Amino acid sequence: CASSQTGEAVTNEKLFF.

The chain has TRBV27 and TRBJ1-5; TRBD1 might be the D (5 bases). Germline CDR1 reads MNHEY; CDR2 reads SMNVEV (reference sequence). CDR3 length: 13 residues. V lost 8 bases, J lost 3 bases, and 11 bases lay in between. The CDR3 loop reads CASAWGPNQPQHF. CDR3 nucleotide sequence: TGTGCCAGCGCCTGGGGCCCCAATCAGCCCCAGCATTTT.

V and J are TRBV7-2 and TRBJ1-2, with D possibly being TRBD1 (6 bases). Per the germline V gene, CDR1 is SGHTA and CDR2 is FQGNSA. V was shortened by 5 bases and J by 7 bases, with 14 bases between the two germline ends. The CDR3 loop spans 13 amino acids. CDR3 nucleotides: TGTGCCAGCAGCCTGAGCCAGGGGTCTGGCTACACCTTC. It encodes CASSLSQGSGYTF.